This is a list of T cell receptor beta chains from one sample in a study of control samples from healthy donors and cancer patients. TCRdb keeps only in-frame clones here, not all; method: immunoSEQ multiplex PCR. The sample holds under 450,000 clones, 90% seen once. Sample: PBMCs. All receptors come from a man in his forties with head and neck cancer. The CDR3 runs from the conserved cysteine through the conserved F or W. A D gene is named only where the DNA matches it firmly. Size is omitted from some rows. Given values are once, few, many or a class for expanded clones.

TRBD2,TRBJ2-3,NA,TRBV7-9,CASSRTSGIYTDTQYF,TGTGCCAGCAGCCGGACTAGCGGGATCTACACAGATACGCAGTATTTT
NA,TRBJ2-7,NA,TRBV3-1/TRBV3-2,CASSQSHYEQYF,TGTGCCAGCAGCCAATCTCACTACGAGCAGTACTTC
NA,TRBJ1-1,NA,TRBV10-1,CASSDSPTGKGTEAFF,TGCGCCAGCAGTGATTCCCCGACAGGCAAGGGCACTGAAGCTTTCTTT
TRBD2,TRBJ2-2,few,TRBV7-3,CASSPRTSGRGNGELFF,TGTGCCAGCAGCCCCCGGACTAGCGGGAGGGGAAACGGGGAGCTGTTTTTT
NA,TRBJ1-2,NA,TRBV5-1,CASSLDVGGTFYGYTF,TGCGCCAGCAGCTTGGATGTGGGTGGGACTTTCTATGGCTACACCTTC
NA,TRBJ2-7,NA,TRBV6-6,CASSYEGSYEQYF,TGTGCCAGCAGTTACGAGGGATCCTACGAGCAGTACTTC
NA,TRBJ1-2,NA,TRBV6-2/TRBV6-3,CASSFPPGLRYGYTF,TGTGCCAGCAGTTTCCCGCCAGGGTTACGGTATGGCTACACCTTC
TRBD1,TRBJ2-1,NA,TRBV6-7,CASSYSLDRGNEQFF,TGTGCCAGCAGTTACTCGCTTGACAGGGGAAATGAGCAGTTCTTC
TRBD2,TRBJ2-5,NA,TRBV10-2,CASRTSGEETQYF,TGCGCCAGTAGGACTAGCGGCGAAGAGACCCAGTACTTC
NA,TRBJ2-7,NA,TRBV6-2/TRBV6-3,CASSSPDRSLHEQYF,TGTGCCAGCAGTTCTCCTGACAGGAGTCTACACGAGCAGTACTTC
TRBD1,TRBJ2-1,NA,TRBV6-1,CASSEARTGGSTLLRSSYNEQFF,TGTGCCAGCAGTGAAGCCCGGACAGGGGGCTCGACTCTACTACGAAGCTCCTACAATGAGCAGTTCTTC
TRBD1,TRBJ2-4,NA,TRBV28,CASIQGQGSKNIQYF,TGTGCCAGCATACAGGGACAGGGGTCCAAAAACATTCAGTACTTC
TRBD2,TRBJ2-3,NA,TRBV7-3,CASSLIGQRASGNRDTQYF,TGTGCCAGCAGCTTAATAGGGCAGCGAGCCAGCGGGAATAGAGATACGCAGTATTTT